The rows below give T cell receptor beta chains drawn from one sample of a study of shared clonotypes between healthy human individuals. The table came from immunoSEQ multiplex PCR; TCRdb's copy has only in-frame clones and leaves some out. Among fewer than 3 million clones listed, around 93% were seen once. Sequencing was done on a sample of naive CD4+ T cells from PBMCs. The receptor source for this set is a man between 18 and 35 years old in good health. Some clones in this sample may be carry-over from other donors' samples. The CDR3 runs from the conserved cysteine through the conserved F or W. D genes are given only for firm matches. Clone size is not always given. Where it is, it says once, few, many or a class for expanded clones.

-	TRBV4-2	-	TRBJ2-7	15	TGTGCCAGCAGCCTACGGAGAGGGAGCGTCTACGAGCAGTACTTC	CASSLRRGSVYEQYF
-	TRBV29-1	-	TRBJ2-5	12	TGCAGCGTTTACAGGGCCGGGGAGACCCAGTACTTC	CSVYRAGETQYF
-	TRBV27	-	TRBJ2-5	12	TGTGCCAGCAGTGTCAGGGGGGCGACCCAGTACTTC	CASSVRGATQYF
once	TRBV9	-	TRBJ2-2	15	TGTGCCAGCAGCGGGTCAGCCAAGAACACCGGGGAGCTGTTTTTT	CASSGSAKNTGELFF
-	TRBV14	-	TRBJ2-2	16	TGTGCCAGCAGCCGACAGCTAGCGTCGAACACCGGGGAGCTGTTTTTT	CASSRQLASNTGELFF
-	TRBV27	-	TRBJ1-6	13	TGTGCCAGCACCCCGACACGAAATTCACCCCTCCACTTT	CASTPTRNSPLHF
-	TRBV2	-	TRBJ2-1	15	TGTGCCAGCAGCGGTTGGCGGGAAGGAAACAATGAGCAGTTCTTC	CASSGWREGNNEQFF
-	TRBV27	-	TRBJ2-3	15	TGTGCCAGCACCCCAGGTCCGGGGTACACAGATACGCAGTATTTT	CASTPGPGYTDTQYF
-	TRBV6-1	TRBD1	TRBJ2-1	15	TGTGCCAGCAGAGGACAGGGGAAGACCTACAATGAGCAGTTCTTC	CASRGQGKTYNEQFF
-	TRBV4-1	-	TRBJ2-5	18	TGCGCCAGCAGCCAAACCACCTTTCTCGGGAGTGACCAAGAGACCCAGTACTTC	CASSQTTFLGSDQETQYF
-	TRBV10-2	-	TRBJ1-2	15	TGCGCCAGCAGTGATACGACATATCCCGGCCATGGCTACACCTTC	CASSDTTYPGHGYTF
-	TRBV28	-	TRBJ1-2	12	TGTGCCAGCAGCCGGGACGTGGGAGGCTACACCTTC	CASSRDVGGYTF
-	TRBV19	TRBD1	TRBJ1-5	19	TGTGCCAGTAGTATAGGGGGACAGGGGTCACCCTATAGCAATCAGCCCCAGCATTTT	CASSIGGQGSPYSNQPQHF